This section outlines one T cell receptor (beta chain) sequence together with its context. This entry comes from a study of OX40 agonist ivuxolimab in advanced cancers. The overall study: Anti-PD-1, anti-PD-L1 or anti-CTLA-4 therapy given earlier was allowed, and approximately 40% had some.

Prior autoimmune disease or systemic immunosuppression barred patients. There are 16 residues in the CDR3. After removal of 2 bases from V and 6 bases from J, the junction contained 12 bases not matched to a gene. Per germline, CDR1 MNHEY and CDR2 SMNVEV (reference sequence). The method was immunoSEQ multiplex PCR; TCRdb's version includes in-frame clones alone and lacks a portion of them. The data hold approximately 48,000 clones, with around nine tenths observed a single time. The chain combines TRBV27 with TRBJ1-2, with 7 bases identical to TRBD1. The receptor comes from an adult with an advanced solid tumor such as melanoma, head and neck, liver or kidney cancer. Specimen: CD4+ or CD8+ T cells sorted from blood, collected in a trial of the OX40 agonist ivuxolimab. CDR3 in DNA: TGTGCCAGCAGTTTAATATCGGTACAGGGGCAGAATGGCTACACCTTC. It translates to CASSLISVQGQNGYTF.